This T cell receptor (beta chain) was profiled in a study of shared clonotypes between healthy human individuals. Libraries were prepared by immunoSEQ multiplex PCR; TCRdb keeps only in-frame clonotypes and omits some of them. The sample holds approximately 740,000 clones, 80% to 95% seen once. General study findings and limits: As a rule, naive subsets had a larger estimated richness than memory subsets.

Terminally differentiated effector memory CD45RA+ cells were excluded from the naive CD8 cells, which were CD45RO-negative and positively selected for CCR7. Donors were healthy HIV-negative adults without recent acute infections or vaccinations. The CDR3 loop spans 13 amino acids. Germline V CDR1 and CDR2: GTSNPN, SVGIG (reference sequence). V shed 4 bases and J shed 4 bases, with 12 bases lying between them. Note on this clone: What it binds is not known.

Specimen: naive CD8+ T cells sorted from blood. This chain links TRBV30 with TRBJ2-3, with a weak D call TRBD2 (5 bases). The TCR sequence derives from a man aged 30 to 39 in good health. CDR3 coding DNA: TGTGCCTGGACAGGACTCAGCGCAGATACGCAGTATTTT. Its translation: CAWTGLSADTQYF.